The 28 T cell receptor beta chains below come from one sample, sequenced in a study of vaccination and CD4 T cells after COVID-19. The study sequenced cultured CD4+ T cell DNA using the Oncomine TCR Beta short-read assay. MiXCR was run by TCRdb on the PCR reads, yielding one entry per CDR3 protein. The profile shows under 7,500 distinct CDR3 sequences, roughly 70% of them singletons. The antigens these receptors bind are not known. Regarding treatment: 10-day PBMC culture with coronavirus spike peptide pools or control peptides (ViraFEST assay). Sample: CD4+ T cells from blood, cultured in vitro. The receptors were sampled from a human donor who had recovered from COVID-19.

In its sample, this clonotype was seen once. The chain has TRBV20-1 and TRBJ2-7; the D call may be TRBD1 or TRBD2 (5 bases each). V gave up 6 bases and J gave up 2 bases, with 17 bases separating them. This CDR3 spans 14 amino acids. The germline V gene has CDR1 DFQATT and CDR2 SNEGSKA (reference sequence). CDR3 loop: CSATNRDGAYEQYF. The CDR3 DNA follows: TGCAGTGCAACTAACCGGGACGGAGCCTACGAGCAGTACTTC.

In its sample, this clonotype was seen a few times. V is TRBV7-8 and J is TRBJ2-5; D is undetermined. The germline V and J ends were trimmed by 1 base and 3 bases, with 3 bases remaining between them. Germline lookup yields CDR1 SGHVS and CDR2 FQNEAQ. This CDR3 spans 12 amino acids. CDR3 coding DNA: TGTGCCAGCAGCTTAGGCAAAGAGACCCAGTACTTC. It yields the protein CASSLGKETQYF.

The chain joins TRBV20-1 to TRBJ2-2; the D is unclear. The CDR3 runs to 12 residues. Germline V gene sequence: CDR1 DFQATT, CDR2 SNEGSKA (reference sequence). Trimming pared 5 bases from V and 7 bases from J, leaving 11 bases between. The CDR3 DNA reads TGCAGTGCTCCACAGATCAGCGGGGAGCTGTTTTTT. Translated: CSAPQISGELFF.

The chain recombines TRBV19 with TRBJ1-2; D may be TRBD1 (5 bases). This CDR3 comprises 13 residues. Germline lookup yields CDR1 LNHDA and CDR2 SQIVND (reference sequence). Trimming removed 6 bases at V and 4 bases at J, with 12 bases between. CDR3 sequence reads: CASSVDRAYGYTF. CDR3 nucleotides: TGTGCCAGTAGCGTCGACAGAGCCTATGGCTACACCTTC.

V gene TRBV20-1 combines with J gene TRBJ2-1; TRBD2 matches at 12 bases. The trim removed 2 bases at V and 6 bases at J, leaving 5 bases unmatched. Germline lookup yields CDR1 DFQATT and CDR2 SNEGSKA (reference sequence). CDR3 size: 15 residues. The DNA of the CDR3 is TGCAGTGCTAGATCCGGACTAGCGGGGTTCAATGAGCAGTTCTTC. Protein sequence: CSARSGLAGFNEQFF.

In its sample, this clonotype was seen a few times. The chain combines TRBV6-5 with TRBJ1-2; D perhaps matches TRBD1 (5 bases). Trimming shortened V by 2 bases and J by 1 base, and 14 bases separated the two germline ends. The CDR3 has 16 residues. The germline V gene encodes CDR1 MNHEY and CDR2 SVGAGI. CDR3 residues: CASSYGGPGFNYGYTF. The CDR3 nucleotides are TGTGCCAGCAGTTACGGGGGTCCAGGGTTTAACTATGGCTACACCTTC.

In nucleotides, the CDR3 is TGTGCCAGCAGCCCCTGGGACAGGGAGAGCTATGGCTACACCTTC. It is translated as CASSPWDRESYGYTF. The chain couples TRBV7-8 to TRBJ1-2; 9 bases are shared with TRBD1. The CDR3 is made up of 15 amino acids. Trimming took 5 bases from V and 4 from J; bases not matched to a gene: 8. Germline V gives CDR1 SGHVS, CDR2 FQNEAQ.

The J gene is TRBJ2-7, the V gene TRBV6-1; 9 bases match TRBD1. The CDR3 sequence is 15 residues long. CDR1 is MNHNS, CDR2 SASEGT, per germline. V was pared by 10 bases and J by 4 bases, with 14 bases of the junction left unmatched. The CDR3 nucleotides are TGTGCCACTCAAAATGGGGGGGACAGGGTTTACGAGCAGTACTTC. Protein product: CATQNGGDRVYEQYF.

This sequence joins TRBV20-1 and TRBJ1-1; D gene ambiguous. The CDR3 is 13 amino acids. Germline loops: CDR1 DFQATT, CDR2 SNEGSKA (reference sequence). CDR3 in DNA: TGCAGCGCAACGAGCCCGGTGAACACTGAAGCTTTCTTT. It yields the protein CSATSPVNTEAFF.

The DNA of the CDR3 is TGCAGTGCTTTAGCGGGGTCCTCCTACGAGCAGTACTTC. Translation gives CSALAGSSYEQYF. The chain is built from TRBV20-1 and TRBJ2-7; 8 bases line up with TRBD2. CDR1 DFQATT and CDR2 SNEGSKA come from the germline V gene (reference sequence). J gave up 0 bases and V 5 bases, and 3 bases lay outside the gene matches. CDR3 length: 13 residues.

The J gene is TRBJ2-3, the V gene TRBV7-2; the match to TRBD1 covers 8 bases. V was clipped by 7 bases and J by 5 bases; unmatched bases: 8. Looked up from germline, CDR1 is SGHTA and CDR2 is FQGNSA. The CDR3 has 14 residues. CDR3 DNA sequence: TGTGCCAGCAAGTGGACAGGGAATAGAGATACGCAGTATTTT. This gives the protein CASKWTGNRDTQYF.

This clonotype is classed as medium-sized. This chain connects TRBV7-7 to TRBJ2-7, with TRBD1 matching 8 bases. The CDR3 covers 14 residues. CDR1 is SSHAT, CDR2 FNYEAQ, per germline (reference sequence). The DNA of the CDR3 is TGTGCTACCCAGGGGGCCACGAGCTCCTACGAGCAGTACTTC. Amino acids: CATQGATSSYEQYF.

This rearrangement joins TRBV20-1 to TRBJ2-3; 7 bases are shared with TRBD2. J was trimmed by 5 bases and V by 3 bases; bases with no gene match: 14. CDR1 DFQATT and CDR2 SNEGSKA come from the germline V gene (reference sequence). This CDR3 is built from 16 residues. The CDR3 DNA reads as TGCAGTGCTAGCGGAGTTGCGGGGGTGTTCGTAGATACGCAGTATTTT. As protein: CSASGVAGVFVDTQYF.

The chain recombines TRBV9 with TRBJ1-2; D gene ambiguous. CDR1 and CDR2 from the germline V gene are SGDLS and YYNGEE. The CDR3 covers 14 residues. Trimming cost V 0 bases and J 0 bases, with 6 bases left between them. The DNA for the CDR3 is TGTGCCAGCAGCGTAGGGTCAGCTAACTATGGCTACACCTTC. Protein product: CASSVGSANYGYTF.

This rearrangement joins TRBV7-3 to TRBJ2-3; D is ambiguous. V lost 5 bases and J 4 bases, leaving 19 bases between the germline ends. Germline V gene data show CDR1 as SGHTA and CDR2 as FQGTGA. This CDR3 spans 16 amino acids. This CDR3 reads CASSPWSNNGADTQYF. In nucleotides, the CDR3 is TGTGCCAGCAGCCCCTGGTCCAACAATGGGGCAGATACGCAGTATTTT.

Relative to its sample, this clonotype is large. The CDR3: CASSLVTANTEAFF. The CDR3 nucleotides read TGCGCCAGCAGCTTGGTAACAGCGAACACTGAAGCTTTCTTT. The rearrangement joins TRBV5-1 to TRBJ1-1, with D uncertain. V was cut by 0 bases and J by 1 base, with 7 bases left in between. The CDR3 runs 14 residues. The germline gives CDR1 SGHRS, CDR2 YFSETQ. The complete variable domain, with remaining parts taken from reference TRBV5-1 and TRBJ1-1, reads KAGVTQTPRYLIKTRGQQVTLSCSPISGHRSVSWYQQTPGQGLQFLFEYFSETQRNKGNFPGRFSGRQFSNSRSEMNVSTLELGDSALYLCASSLVTANTEAFFGQGTRLTVV.

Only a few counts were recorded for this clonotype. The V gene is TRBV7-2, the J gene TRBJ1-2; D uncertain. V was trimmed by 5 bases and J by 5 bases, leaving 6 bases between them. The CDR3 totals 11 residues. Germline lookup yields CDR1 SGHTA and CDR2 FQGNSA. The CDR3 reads CASSETYGYTF. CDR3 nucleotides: TGTGCCAGCAGCGAGACTTATGGCTACACCTTC.

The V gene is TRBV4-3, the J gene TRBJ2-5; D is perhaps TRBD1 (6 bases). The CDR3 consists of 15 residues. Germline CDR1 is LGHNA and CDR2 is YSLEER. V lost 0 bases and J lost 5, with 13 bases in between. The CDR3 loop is CASSQDQHGGETQYF. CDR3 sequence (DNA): TGCGCCAGCAGCCAAGATCAGCATGGGGGCGAGACCCAGTACTTC.

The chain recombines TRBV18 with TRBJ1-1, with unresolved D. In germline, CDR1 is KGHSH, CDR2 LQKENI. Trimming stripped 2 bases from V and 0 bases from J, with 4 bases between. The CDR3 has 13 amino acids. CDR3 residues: CASSPYLNTEAFF. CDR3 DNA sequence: TGTGCCAGCTCACCATACTTGAACACTGAAGCTTTCTTT. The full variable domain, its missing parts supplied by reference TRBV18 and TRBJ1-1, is NAGVMQNPRHLVRRRGQEARLRCSPMKGHSHVYWYRQLPEEGLKFMVYLQKENIIDESGMPKERFSAEFPKEGPSILRIQQVVRGDSAAYFCASSPYLNTEAFFGQGTRLTVV.

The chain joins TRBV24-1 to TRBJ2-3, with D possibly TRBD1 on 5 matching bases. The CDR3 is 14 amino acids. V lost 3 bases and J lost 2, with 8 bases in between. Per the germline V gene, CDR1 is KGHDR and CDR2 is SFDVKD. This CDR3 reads CATSDVGVTDTQYF. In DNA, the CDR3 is TGTGCCACCAGTGATGTAGGGGTCACAGATACGCAGTATTTT.

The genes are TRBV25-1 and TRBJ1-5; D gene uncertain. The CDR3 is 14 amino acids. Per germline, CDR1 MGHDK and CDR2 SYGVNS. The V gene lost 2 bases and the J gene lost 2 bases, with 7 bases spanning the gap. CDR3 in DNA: TGTGCCAGCAGTGAAGGATGGGGCAATCAGCCCCAGCATTTT. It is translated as CASSEGWGNQPQHF.

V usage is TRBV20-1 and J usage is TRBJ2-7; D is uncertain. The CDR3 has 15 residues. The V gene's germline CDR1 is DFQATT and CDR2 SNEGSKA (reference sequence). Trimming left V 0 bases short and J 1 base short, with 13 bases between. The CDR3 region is CSARDSRIGSYEQYF. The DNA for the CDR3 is TGCAGTGCTAGAGATTCCAGGATAGGGTCCTACGAGCAGTACTTC.

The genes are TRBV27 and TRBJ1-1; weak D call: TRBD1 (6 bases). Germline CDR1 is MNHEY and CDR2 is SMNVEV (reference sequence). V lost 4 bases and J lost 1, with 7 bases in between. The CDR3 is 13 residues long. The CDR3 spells CASSWGPNTEAFF. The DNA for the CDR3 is TGTGCCAGCAGTTGGGGGCCGAACACTGAAGCTTTCTTT.

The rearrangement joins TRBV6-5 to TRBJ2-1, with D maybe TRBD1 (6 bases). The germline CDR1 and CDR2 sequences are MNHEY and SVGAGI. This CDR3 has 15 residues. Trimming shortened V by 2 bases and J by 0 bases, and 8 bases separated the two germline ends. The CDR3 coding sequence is TGTGCCAGCAGTTACGGGGGCCACTCCTACAATGAGCAGTTCTTC. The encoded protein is CASSYGGHSYNEQFF.

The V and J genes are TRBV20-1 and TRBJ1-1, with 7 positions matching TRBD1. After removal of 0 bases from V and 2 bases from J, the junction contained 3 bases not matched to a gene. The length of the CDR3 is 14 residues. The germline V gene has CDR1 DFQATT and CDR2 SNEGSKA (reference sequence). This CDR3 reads CSARDGTVNTEAFF. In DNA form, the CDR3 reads TGCAGTGCTAGAGACGGGACAGTAAACACTGAAGCTTTCTTT.

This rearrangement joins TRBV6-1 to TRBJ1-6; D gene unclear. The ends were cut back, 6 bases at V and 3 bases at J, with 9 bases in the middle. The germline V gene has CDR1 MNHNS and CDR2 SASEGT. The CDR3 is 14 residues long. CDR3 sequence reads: CASSLGNYNSPLHF. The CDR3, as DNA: TGTGCCAGCAGCCTTGGGAACTATAATTCACCCCTCCACTTT.

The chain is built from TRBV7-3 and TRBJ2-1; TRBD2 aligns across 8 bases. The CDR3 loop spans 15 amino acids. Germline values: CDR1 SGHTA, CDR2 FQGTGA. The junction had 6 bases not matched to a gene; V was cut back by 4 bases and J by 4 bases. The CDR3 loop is CASSSGLAAYNEQFF. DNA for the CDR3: TGTGCCAGCAGCTCCGGACTAGCTGCTTACAATGAGCAGTTCTTC.

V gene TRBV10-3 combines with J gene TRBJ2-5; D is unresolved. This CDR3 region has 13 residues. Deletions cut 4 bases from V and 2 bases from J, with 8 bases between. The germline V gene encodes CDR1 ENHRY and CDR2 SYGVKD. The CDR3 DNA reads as TGTGCCATCAGTGGGACGCAGCAAGAGACCCAGTACTTC. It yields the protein CAISGTQQETQYF.